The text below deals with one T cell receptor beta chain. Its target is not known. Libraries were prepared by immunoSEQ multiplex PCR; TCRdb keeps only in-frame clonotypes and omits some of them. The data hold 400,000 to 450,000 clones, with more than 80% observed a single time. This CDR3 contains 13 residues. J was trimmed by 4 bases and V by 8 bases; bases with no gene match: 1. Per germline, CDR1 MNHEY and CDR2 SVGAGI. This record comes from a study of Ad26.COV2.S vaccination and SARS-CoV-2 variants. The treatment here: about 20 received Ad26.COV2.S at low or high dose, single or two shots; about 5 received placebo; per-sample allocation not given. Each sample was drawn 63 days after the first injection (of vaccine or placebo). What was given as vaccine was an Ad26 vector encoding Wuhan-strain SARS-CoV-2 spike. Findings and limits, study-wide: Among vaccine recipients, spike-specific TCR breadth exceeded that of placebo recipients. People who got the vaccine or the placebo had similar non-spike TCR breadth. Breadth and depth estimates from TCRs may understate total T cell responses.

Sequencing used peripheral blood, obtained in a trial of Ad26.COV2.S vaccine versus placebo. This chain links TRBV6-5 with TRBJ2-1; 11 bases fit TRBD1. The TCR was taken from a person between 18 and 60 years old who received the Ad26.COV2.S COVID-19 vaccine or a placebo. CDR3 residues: CASRDRGYNEQFF. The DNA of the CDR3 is TGTGCCAGCCGGGACAGGGGGTACAATGAGCAGTTCTTC.